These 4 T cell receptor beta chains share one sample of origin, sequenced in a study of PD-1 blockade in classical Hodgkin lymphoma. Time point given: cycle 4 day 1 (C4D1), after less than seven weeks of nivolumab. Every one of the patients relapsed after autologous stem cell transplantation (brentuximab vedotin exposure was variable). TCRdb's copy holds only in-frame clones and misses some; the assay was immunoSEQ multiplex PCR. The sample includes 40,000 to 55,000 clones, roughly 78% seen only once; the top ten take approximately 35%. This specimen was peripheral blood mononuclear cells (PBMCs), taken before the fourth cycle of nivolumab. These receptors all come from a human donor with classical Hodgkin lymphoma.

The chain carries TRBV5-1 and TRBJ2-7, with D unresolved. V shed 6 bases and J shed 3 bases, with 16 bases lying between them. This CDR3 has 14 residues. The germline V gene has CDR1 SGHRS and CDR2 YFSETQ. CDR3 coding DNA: TGCGCCAGCACTAAGCCGCCCGAGAACTACGAGCAGTACTTC. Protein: CASTKPPENYEQYF.

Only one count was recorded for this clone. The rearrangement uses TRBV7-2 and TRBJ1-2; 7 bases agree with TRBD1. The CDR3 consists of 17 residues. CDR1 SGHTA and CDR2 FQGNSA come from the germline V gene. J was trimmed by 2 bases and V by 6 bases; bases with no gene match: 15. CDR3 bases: TGTGCCAGCAGTCTATCTCCTGACAGGGCGTTAAACTATGGCTACACCTTC. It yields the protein CASSLSPDRALNYGYTF.

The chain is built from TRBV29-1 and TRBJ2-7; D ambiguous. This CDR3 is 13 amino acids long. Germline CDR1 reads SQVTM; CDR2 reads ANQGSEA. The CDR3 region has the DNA TGCATCCTTGACACCGGGCCCCTGGGCGAGCAGTACTTC. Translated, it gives CILDTGPLGEQYF.

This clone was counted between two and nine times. The CDR3 DNA reads as TGTGCCAGCAGGGTGTCGGGGGGGGAAAAACTGTTTTTT. It codes for CASRVSGGEKLFF. The gene calls are TRBV25-1 and TRBJ1-4, with a weak D call TRBD1 (5 bases). Germline V gives CDR1 MGHDK, CDR2 SYGVNS. Between the trimmed V and J ends, which lost 6 bases and 8 bases, there was a span of 13 bases. The length of the CDR3 is 13 residues.